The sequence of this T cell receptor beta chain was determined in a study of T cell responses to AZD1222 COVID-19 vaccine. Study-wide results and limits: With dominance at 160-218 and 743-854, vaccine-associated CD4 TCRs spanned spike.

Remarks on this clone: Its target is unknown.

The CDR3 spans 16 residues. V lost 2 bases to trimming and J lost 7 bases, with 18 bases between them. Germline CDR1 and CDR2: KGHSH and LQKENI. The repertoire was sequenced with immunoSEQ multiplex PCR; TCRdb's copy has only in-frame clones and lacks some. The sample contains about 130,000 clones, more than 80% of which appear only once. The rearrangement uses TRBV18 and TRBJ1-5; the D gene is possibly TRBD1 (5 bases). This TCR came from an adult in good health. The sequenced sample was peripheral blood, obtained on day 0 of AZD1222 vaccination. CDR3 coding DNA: TGTGCCAGCTCACCAAAGAATGGGGCAGGAGAGCAGCCCCAGCATTTT. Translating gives CASSPKNGAGEQPQHF. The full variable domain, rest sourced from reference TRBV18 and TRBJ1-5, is NAGVMQNPRHLVRRRGQEARLRCSPMKGHSHVYWYRQLPEEGLKFMVYLQKENIIDESGMPKERFSAEFPKEGPSILRIQQVVRGDSAAYFCASSPKNGAGEQPQHFGDGTRLSIL.